This TCR beta chain originates from a study of technical replicates of blood from four donors. Data came from immunoSEQ multiplex PCR; TCRdb stores just in-frame clones and leaves some out. The sample lists about 80,000 clones, around 86% seen once, with about 5% in the top ten. The sample consisted of PBMCs. The clonotype comes from a human donor in good health. Some clones in this sample may be carry-over from other donors' samples.

CDR3 amino acids: CASSLMSSGANVLTF. The CDR3 nucleotides are TGTGCCAGCAGCTTAATGAGCTCTGGGGCCAACGTCCTGACTTTC. The J gene is TRBJ2-6, the V gene TRBV11-1; D unresolved. V lost 2 bases and J 0 bases, leaving 5 bases between the germline ends. The CDR3 has 15 amino acids. Germline V gene sequence: CDR1 SGHAT, CDR2 FQDESV (reference sequence).